This T cell receptor (beta chain) was identified during a study of T-cell reconstitution after alpha-beta-depleted transplantation in children. The J segment lost 10 bases and the V segment lost 4 bases, leaving 3 bases of the junction unmatched. The V gene's germline CDR1 is MNHEY and CDR2 SVGAGI. This CDR3 contains 12 residues. This clonotype was recorded many times. A library of TCRbeta sequences, prepared with unique molecular identifiers, was generated. TCRdb reprocessed the PCR reads via MiXCR and lists one record per CDR3 protein. The sample includes 210,000 or so distinct CDR3 sequences, approximately 11% seen only once; the top ten take 28%.

The source material was PBMCs, sampled before TCRalphabeta/CD19-depleted stem cell transplant. The V gene is TRBV6-5, the J gene TRBJ1-1, with 10 bases identical to TRBD1. The origin of this receptor is a child younger than two with acute myeloid leukemia, due to receive a stem cell transplant. This CDR3 is CASSFRTGGAFF. CDR3 DNA: TGTGCCAGCAGTTTCAGGACAGGGGGAGCTTTCTTT.